The rows below give T cell receptor beta chains drawn from one sample of a study of shared clonotypes between healthy human individuals. Assay: immunoSEQ multiplex PCR; the TCRdb copy retains only in-frame clones and omits some. The sample lists 2 million to 2.5 million clones; 95% were seen once. Sequencing input: naive CD4+ T cells sorted from blood. All receptors derive from a man aged 18-30 years in good health. Both conserved end residues are part of each CDR3. D genes are given only for firm matches. Some rows mark clone size as missing; the rest say once, few, many or name a class of expanded clone.

TRBD2 | TRBJ2-7 | once | TRBV6-5 | CASSYLDGRGTSF | TGTGCCAGCAGTTACCTCGATGGCCGGGGGACTAGCTTC
TRBD2 | TRBJ2-3 | . | TRBV2 | CASSATSDRTDTQYF | TGTGCCAGCAGTGCCACTAGCGACCGCACAGATACGCAGTATTTT
TRBD1 | TRBJ2-6 | once | TRBV6-1 | CASSEALEGATGANVLTF | TGTGCCAGCAGTGAAGCGCTCGAGGGGGCGACTGGGGCCAACGTCCTGACTTTC
. | TRBJ2-1 | . | TRBV6-6 | CASSRSAEQFF | TGTGCCAGCTCCCGGAGCGCCGAGCAGTTCTTC
. | TRBJ1-6 | . | TRBV7-9 | CASSLNWSGASGNSPLHF | TGTGCCAGCAGCTTAAATTGGTCAGGGGCCAGCGGAAATTCACCCCTCCACTTT
. | TRBJ1-1 | few | TRBV19 | CASSIIGKGTEAFF | TGTGCCAGTAGTATTATTGGGAAGGGAACTGAAGCTTTCTTT
. | TRBJ2-5 | . | TRBV13 | CASSTGTPERGTQYF | TGTGCCAGCAGCACCGGGACTCCTGAAAGAGGGACCCAGTACTTC
TRBD1 | TRBJ2-1 | . | TRBV5-6 | CASSQDPGTGLNEQFF | TGTGCCAGCAGCCAAGACCCCGGGACAGGGCTGAATGAGCAGTTCTTC
TRBD1 | TRBJ1-2 | . | TRBV6-1 | CASSPGGGNYGYTF | TGTGCCAGCAGCCCAGGGGGGGGCAACTATGGCTACACCTTC
. | TRBJ2-5 | . | TRBV5-4 | CASSLEIRYQETQYF | TGTGCCAGCAGCTTGGAGATTCGATACCAAGAGACCCAGTACTTC
. | TRBJ2-7 | . | TRBV5-1 | CASSLGRGSSYEQYF | TGCGCCAGCAGCTTGGGGCGCGGGTCATCCTACGAGCAGTACTTC
. | TRBJ2-3 | . | TRBV9 | CASSVGAASSLTDTQYF | TGTGCCAGCAGCGTAGGAGCAGCTAGCAGCCTTACAGATACGCAGTATTTT
. | TRBJ2-1 | . | TRBV5-6 | CASSGQVNEQFF | TGTGCCAGCAGCGGACAAGTTAATGAGCAGTTCTTC
. | TRBJ2-4 | . | TRBV5-1 | CASSLDRPVLGNIQYF | TGCGCCAGCAGCTTGGACAGACCGGTGTTGGGAAACATTCAGTACTTC
TRBD2 | TRBJ2-7 | . | TRBV4-1 | CASSQHFWTSETYEQYF | TGCGCCAGCAGCCAGCACTTTTGGACTAGCGAAACCTACGAGCAGTACTTC
TRBD2 | TRBJ2-3 | once | TRBV11-2 | CASSWTSGGTGTDTQYF | TGTGCCAGCAGCTGGACTAGCGGGGGTACAGGAACAGATACGCAGTATTTT
. | TRBJ1-1 | . | TRBV5-4 | CASSLGGERYTEAFF | TGTGCCAGCAGCCTTGGGGGTGAGAGGTACACTGAAGCTTTCTTT